These 20 T cell receptor beta chains originate from one sample sequenced in a study of blood T cell repertoires in COVID-19. The repertoire was sequenced with immunoSEQ multiplex PCR; TCRdb's copy has only in-frame clones and lacks some. The sample consists of about 46,000 clones, about 89% of them appearing once. The sequencing sample was made of peripheral blood. Receptors were obtained from a human donor in a cohort sampled during active COVID-19.

The chain is built from TRBV3-1 (or the pseudogene TRBV3-2) and TRBJ1-1, with a weak D call TRBD1 (5 bases). Deletions cut 6 bases from V and 5 bases from J, with 13 bases between. Germline V lookup: CDR1 LGHDT, CDR2 YNNKEL (reference sequence). The CDR3 loop spans 13 amino acids. CDR3 DNA: TGTGCCAGCAGGGGAAGTGGGGGGACTGAAGCTTTCTTT. This sequence encodes CASRGSGGTEAFF.

There are a few counts of this clone. The V gene is TRBV5-4, the J gene TRBJ1-5, with 8 bases matching TRBD1. Germline V lookup: CDR1 SGHNT, CDR2 YYREEE (reference sequence). The J segment lost 2 bases and the V segment lost 4 bases, leaving 5 bases of the junction unmatched. This CDR3 comprises 15 residues. This CDR3 is CASSAQGAGNQPQHF. The CDR3 DNA is TGTGCCAGCAGCGCGCAGGGGGCTGGCAATCAGCCCCAGCATTTT.

This clone was seen a few times. V and J are TRBV10-1 and TRBJ2-1; D is possibly TRBD2 (6 bases). Trimming took off 3 bases at V and 9 bases at J, with 12 bases between the two ends. Germline V gene lookup returns CDR1 WNHNN and CDR2 SYGVQD (reference sequence). There are 13 residues in the CDR3. The CDR3 bases are TGCGCCAGCAGTGATTCGGGAGTACGTGAGCAGTTCTTC. It codes for CASSDSGVREQFF.

The chain has TRBV4-3 and TRBJ2-5, with 7 positions matching TRBD1. The ends lost 0 bases at V and 1 base at J; junction bases unmatched: 5. CDR1 is LGHNA, CDR2 YSLEER, per germline. CDR3 length: 16 amino acids. The CDR3 loop reads CASSQDGAGGQETQYF. Written as DNA, the CDR3 is TGCGCCAGCAGCCAAGATGGCGCAGGGGGCCAAGAGACCCAGTACTTC.

The chain recombines TRBV19 with TRBJ1-5; TRBD1 is a possible D gene (6 bases). Between the trimmed V and J ends, which lost 5 bases and 3 bases, there was a span of 14 bases. The CDR3 consists of 15 residues. Germline values: CDR1 LNHDA, CDR2 SQIVND (reference sequence). The CDR3 coding sequence is TGTGCCAGTAGTGTAATTGGACAGCTCAATCAGCCCCAGCATTTT. Its translation: CASSVIGQLNQPQHF.

On this clone: A much larger clone differs by one base, so this may be a read error. Other DNA variants within this sample encode the same CDR3. The rearrangement links TRBV7-3 to TRBJ2-7; the D gene is possibly TRBD2 (5 bases). The CDR3 is 13 amino acids. V lost 5 bases and J 0 bases, leaving 8 bases between the germline ends. Germline lookup yields CDR1 SGHTA and CDR2 FQGTGA. The CDR3 protein is CASSPSGSYEQYF. DNA for the CDR3: TGTGCCAGCAGCCCCAGCGGCTCCTACGAGCAGTACTTC.

The chain combines TRBV2 with TRBJ2-2, with TRBD2 identical over 9 bases. CDR1 is SNHLY and CDR2 is FYNNEI in the germline V gene. This CDR3 spans 15 amino acids. J was trimmed by 3 bases and V by 2 bases; bases with no gene match: 1. The CDR3 DNA is TGTGCCAGCAGTGAACTAGCGGGGCACACCGGGGAGCTGTTTTTT. Translated: CASSELAGHTGELFF. Full variable domain (missing parts from reference TRBV2 and TRBJ2-2): EPEVTQTPSHQVTQMGQEVILRCVPISNHLYFYWYRQILGQKVEFLVSFYNNEISEKSEIFDDQFSVERPDGSNFTLKIRSTKLEDSAMYFCASSELAGHTGELFFGEGSRLTVL.

The chain is built from TRBV5-1 and TRBJ2-7; 8 bases match TRBD2. The germline CDR1 and CDR2 sequences are SGHRS and YFSETQ. The CDR3 sequence is 14 residues long. Trimming at V came to 4 bases and at J to 6 bases, leaving 9 bases not matched to a gene. The CDR3: CASSSGGGGSEQYF. CDR3 bases: TGCGCCAGCAGCAGCGGGGGCGGGGGAAGCGAGCAGTACTTC.

CDR3 sequence: CASSLGQGYGYTF. CDR3 nucleotides: TGTGCCAGCAGCTTAGGACAGGGTTATGGCTACACCTTC. The gene calls are TRBV7-2 and TRBJ1-2, with 7 bases matching TRBD1. The J segment lost 5 bases and the V segment lost 1 base, leaving 1 base of the junction unmatched. The CDR3 has 13 residues. Germline V gene lookup returns CDR1 SGHTA and CDR2 FQGNSA.

The rearrangement links TRBV7-6 to TRBJ2-2; 13 bases map to TRBD2. CDR1 SGHVS and CDR2 FNYEAQ come from the germline V gene. Trimming cost V 4 bases and J 4 bases; bases outside gene matches: 6. The CDR3 contains 17 residues. The CDR3 spells CASSSRGLAGATGELFF. For the CDR3, the DNA is TGTGCCAGCAGCTCCCGAGGACTAGCGGGGGCCACCGGGGAGCTGTTTTTT.

The gene calls are TRBV10-2 and TRBJ2-2, with 9 positions matching TRBD1. This CDR3 contains 15 residues. Germline trimming cut 6 bases from V and 6 bases from J; bases unmatched to any gene: 8. Germline CDR1 and CDR2: WSHSY and SAAADI. CDR3 DNA sequence: TGCGCCAGCAGGCCGGGACAGGGACGGTCCGGGGAGCTGTTTTTT. Amino acids: CASRPGQGRSGELFF.

The CDR3 is CASSVLGGASETQYF. CDR3 nucleotides: TGTGCCAGCAGCGTATTGGGGGGGGCCTCGGAGACCCAGTACTTC. The chain links TRBV9 to TRBJ2-5; possible D gene TRBD2, 7 bases. Germline V lookup: CDR1 SGDLS, CDR2 YYNGEE. The CDR3 has 15 residues. V lost 1 base to trimming and J lost 5 bases, with 15 bases between them. The variable domain in full, with the rest retrieved from reference TRBV9 and TRBJ2-5, is DSGVTQTPKHLITATGQRVTLRCSPRSGDLSVYWYQQSLDQGLQFLIQYYNGEERAKGNILERFSAQQFPDLHSELNLSSLELGDSALYFCASSVLGGASETQYFGPGTRLLVL.

CDR3: CAWSQDRTYEQYF. CDR3 DNA: TGTGCCTGGAGCCAGGACAGGACTTACGAGCAGTACTTC. The rearrangement links TRBV30 to TRBJ2-7; TRBD1 aligns across 7 bases. V shed 3 bases and J 4 bases; nucleotides not matched to a gene: 6. CDR3 size: 13 residues. The germline V gene has CDR1 GTSNPN and CDR2 SVGIG (reference sequence).

This rearrangement joins TRBV6-2 or TRBV6-3 to TRBJ1-2, with 7 bases matching TRBD1. Germline CDR1 reads MNHEY; CDR2 reads SVGEGT. Trimming removed 2 bases from V and 2 bases from J; junction bases left unmatched: 5. This CDR3 has 15 amino acids. CDR3 DNA sequence: TGTGCCAGCAGTTACCAAGGGGGCAGAAACTATGGCTACACCTTC. It yields the protein CASSYQGGRNYGYTF.

The J gene is TRBJ1-2, the V gene TRBV4-1; the D is unclear. The germline V and J ends were trimmed by 0 bases and 9 bases, with 8 bases remaining between them. The CDR3 totals 12 residues. The germline V gene has CDR1 MGHRA and CDR2 YSYEKL. The CDR3 DNA reads TGCGCCAGCAGCCAAGATTGGCTCAGCTACACCTTC. Encoded protein: CASSQDWLSYTF.

J is TRBJ1-4 and V is TRBV7-7; a possible D gene is TRBD1 (5 bases). In germline, CDR1 is SSHAT, CDR2 FNYEAQ (reference sequence). CDR3 length: 14 residues. Trimming left V 4 bases short and J 2 bases short, with 8 bases between. DNA for the CDR3: TGTGCCAGCAGCTCAGGGCTCACTAATGAAAAACTGTTTTTT. It is translated as CASSSGLTNEKLFF.

Here the CDR3 reads CASSPSGDTQYF. CDR3 DNA sequence: TGTGCCAGCTCACCGTCCGGGGATACGCAGTATTTT. The V call is TRBV18, the J call TRBJ2-3; D unclear. The germline CDR1 and CDR2 sequences are KGHSH and LQKENI. Trimming removed 3 bases from V and 6 bases from J, with 7 bases in between. CDR3 length: 12 residues.

The chain recombines TRBV11-2 with TRBJ2-7, with D maybe TRBD1 (6 bases). The V end was cut by 0 bases, the J end by 1 base, with 13 bases between. The CDR3 is made up of 16 amino acids. Germline values: CDR1 SGHAT, CDR2 FQNNGV. The CDR3 is CASSLDPIGGSYEQYF. As DNA, the CDR3 is TGTGCCAGCAGCTTAGACCCGATAGGGGGATCCTACGAGCAGTACTTC.

The DNA of the CDR3 is TGTGCCATCAGTGAGGGACAGGGGTCTAATGAAAAACTGTTTTTT. Its protein is CAISEGQGSNEKLFF. The chain joins TRBV10-3 to TRBJ1-4, with 9 bases lining up with TRBD1. This CDR3 contains 15 residues. The J segment lost 3 bases and the V segment lost 2 bases, leaving 1 base of the junction unmatched. CDR1 is ENHRY and CDR2 is SYGVKD in the germline V gene.

This sequence joins TRBV6-1 and TRBJ1-1; no clear D gene. Trimming removed 1 base from V and 0 bases from J, with 12 bases in between. CDR1 is MNHNS and CDR2 is SASEGT in the germline V gene. The CDR3 covers 16 residues. In nucleotides, the CDR3 is TGTGCCAGCAGTGAAGTGTGGCCGGGGATGAACACTGAAGCTTTCTTT. It specifies CASSEVWPGMNTEAFF.